These T cell receptor beta chains were read from a single sample in a study of shared clonotypes between healthy human individuals. Method: immunoSEQ multiplex PCR; TCRdb's copy keeps in-frame clones and lacks some. This table holds hundreds of thousands of clones, 55% to 85% found once. The specimen sequenced was memory CD4+ T cells sorted from blood. The receptors were sampled from a woman aged 25-40 years in good health. The CDR3 runs from the conserved cysteine through the conserved F or W. The order of the fields is CDR3 DNA, CDR3 protein, clone size, D gene, V gene, J gene. The D gene is left open where the match is weak. Expanded clones are given a class, and other clones once, few, many or no size at all.

CDR3 DNA: TGCGCCAGCAGCCGATTAGCGGGGAGCTCCTACAATGAGCAGTTCTTC
CDR3 protein: CASSRLAGSSYNEQFF
clone size: once
D gene: TRBD2
V gene: TRBV5-1
J gene: TRBJ2-1

CDR3 DNA: TGTGCCAGCAGTTTAGAGGGGGCCCCCTACGAGCAGTACTTC
CDR3 protein: CASSLEGAPYEQYF
clone size: NA
D gene: TRBD1
V gene: TRBV28
J gene: TRBJ2-7

CDR3 DNA: TGTGCCAGCAGCCTACGACAGGGGTTATCTGGAAACACCATATATTTT
CDR3 protein: CASSLRQGLSGNTIYF
clone size: NA
D gene: TRBD1
V gene: TRBV14
J gene: TRBJ1-3

CDR3 DNA: TGTGCCAGCAGCTTGATCTCCGGGACTTTCCAAGAGACCCAGTACTTC
CDR3 protein: CASSLISGTFQETQYF
clone size: NA
D gene: NA
V gene: TRBV5-4
J gene: TRBJ2-5

CDR3 DNA: TGTGCCAGCAGTTCCGGGACTAGCGGGTGGGGCGTCGAGCAGTACTTC
CDR3 protein: CASSSGTSGWGVEQYF
clone size: NA
D gene: TRBD2
V gene: TRBV6-6
J gene: TRBJ2-7

CDR3 DNA: TGTGCCAGCAGTTACGGAAACGCAGGGTTTGGAAACACCATATATTTT
CDR3 protein: CASSYGNAGFGNTIYF
clone size: NA
D gene: NA
V gene: TRBV6-5
J gene: TRBJ1-3

CDR3 DNA: TGTGCCAGCAGCTTAAGATACACGAGCACAGATACGCAGTATTTT
CDR3 protein: CASSLRYTSTDTQYF
clone size: few
D gene: NA
V gene: TRBV7-8
J gene: TRBJ2-3

CDR3 DNA: TGTGCCAGCAGTTCCCCGAATCAAGGTGATCAGCCCCAGCATTTT
CDR3 protein: CASSSPNQGDQPQHF
clone size: NA
D gene: NA
V gene: TRBV28
J gene: TRBJ1-5

CDR3 DNA: TGTGCCTGGAGTGTACCCGGGGGCACCTACGAGCAGTACTTC
CDR3 protein: CAWSVPGGTYEQYF
clone size: NA
D gene: NA
V gene: TRBV30
J gene: TRBJ2-7

CDR3 DNA: TGTGCCAGCAGTTTTTCCGGGGCTAAACGCTACGAGCAGTACTTC
CDR3 protein: CASSFSGAKRYEQYF
clone size: NA
D gene: NA
V gene: TRBV28
J gene: TRBJ2-7